This T cell receptor beta chain was captured by sequencing in a study of blood T cells in healthy people across ages (dated by TCRdb to between 2014 and 2017). Study-wide context: In model experiments, template switching captured roughly one uniquely barcoded TCR beta cDNA molecule for every two T cells. Using deep sequencing normalized with unique cDNA molecular identifiers, the study measured how TCR beta repertoire diversity changes with age. Donors were grouped into four age groups: young (average 16 years), middle-aged (about 38), aged (about 59) and long-lived (about 89). To avoid experimental bias, donors of different ages were randomly spread across the sequencing lanes. Using the same blood draw, the study looked at two additional independent replicas of 1 million unique cDNA reads for two donors, one aged 18 to 30 and the other aged 80 or older. Study-wide conclusions, independent of this receptor: Estimates of total diversity based on one million sequenced T cells were considered lower bounds and underestimates. Since profiling was done on bulk unsorted PBMCs, naive and antigen-experienced compartments could not be conclusively compared. The CMV infection status of donors was not known, potentially confounding age-related changes in expanded clonotypes. There was a strong correlation between observed TCR beta diversity and the percentage of naive T cells measured by flow cytometry. Observed TCR beta diversity per million T cells fell roughly linearly with age, and a significant reduction was already apparent by age about 38. Compared with the aged group, the long-lived group had more naive CD4+ T cells, fewer expanded clones and increased TCR diversity, suggesting age selection.

Inclusive of the bounding cysteine and phenylalanine, the CDR3 is 16 residues long. Only CDR3 DNA is held: 48 bases, read in frame from base 1. Trimming takes 0 bases off V and 4 bases off J; junction bases not matched to a gene: 5. CDR1 and CDR2 were assigned from the germline V gene (reference sequence) as DFQATT and SNEGSKA. Systemically healthy Caucasian individuals from Russia, roughly 40 in total and aged roughly 6 to 100 years, were included as donors. Each donor gave around 9.9 milliliters of peripheral blood, collected into EDTA-treated Vacutainer tubes. Ficoll-Paque density-gradient centrifugation was used to isolate PBMCs, with at least 7 million per sample. Total RNA, at least 5 micrograms per sample, was extracted from PBMCs with Trizol reagent. The percentages of naive CD45RAhigh/CD27high T cells were determined by flow cytometry on a PBMC aliquot from every donor. Library generation was performed with 5' RACE. The sequencer was an Illumina HiSeq 2500. The second PCR ran for about 7 to 11 cycles and used a J-beta primer mix along with a sample-barcoded 5' primer. Each TCR beta cDNA molecule received a unique molecular identifier from a template-switch 5' adaptor carrying 12 random nucleotides. Each sample yielded at least 2.5 million CDR3-containing paired-end reads. The Mint cDNA synthesis kit, primed by a TRBC-specific oligonucleotide, was used to synthesize first-strand cDNA from all RNA. After uracil-DNA glycosylase treatment, a first 18-cycle PCR used universal primers M1SS and BC2_uni_R on all cDNA. Per the source publication's procedure: For normalization, 1 million high-quality reads, each with a distinct molecular identifier, were randomly selected from each sample. Reads with shared molecular identifiers were discarded instead of being binned into consensus sequences. MiTCR, run with a Q25 quality threshold and the strictest error-elimination algorithm, handled CDR3 identification, clonotype clustering and error correction. A nonparametric unseen species model using Euler transformation provided a lower-bound estimate of total TCR beta diversity. The raw public data were reprocessed by TCRdb itself: fastp quality trimming at Q25, MiXCR clonotype calling, in-frame beta chains only. Each CDR3 protein appears once, grouped with its most common genes and DNA. TCRdb's processing, not the study's, gives the V and J calls here. This sample has approximately 1.5 million distinct CDR3 sequences in its table, and approximately 43% of those were observed once. Jointly, the top ten make up under 5% of the sample.

This clonotype was picked up many times. It has no known antigen specificity. Base qualities are not provided; no much larger clone lies one nucleotide away. The sequence came from a woman under 30 in good health. The sequenced material came from blood. Here the chain combines TRBV20-1 and TRBJ2-1, with 11 middle bases fitting TRBD2. The base sequence is TGCAGTGCTAGAGATTTAGGGACTAGCGGTTACAATGAGCAGTTCTTC. The encoded protein is CSARDLGTSGYNEQFF.